One and the same sample provided the 17 T cell receptor beta chains below, sequenced in a study of blood T cell repertoires in COVID-19. Profiling relied on immunoSEQ multiplex PCR, and the TCRdb table lists in-frame clones only, not all of them. This table holds approximately 300,000 clones, approximately 90% found once. Sequenced: peripheral blood. The receptors shown here come from a woman in her fifties or sixties with active or convalescent COVID-19.

The chain links TRBV3-1 (or the pseudogene TRBV3-2) to TRBJ2-3; perhaps TRBD2 as D (6 bases). Trimming pared 4 bases from V and 4 bases from J, leaving 15 bases between. CDR3 length: 15 amino acids. Germline CDR1 and CDR2: LGHDT and YNNKEL (reference sequence). The CDR3 coding sequence is TGTGCCAGCAGCCCGATGGCGGGAACCTCAGATACGCAGTATTTT. Translating it yields CASSPMAGTSDTQYF.

The chain has TRBV20-1 and TRBJ1-1, with D unclear. CDR1 and CDR2 from the germline V gene are DFQATT and SNEGSKA (reference sequence). The ends were cut back, 0 bases at V and 8 bases at J, with 4 bases in the middle. The CDR3 is made up of 10 amino acids. The CDR3 loop reads CSARELEAFF. CDR3 nucleotide sequence: TGCAGTGCTAGAGAGTTAGAAGCTTTCTTT.

J is TRBJ2-7 and V is TRBV10-3; no definite D call. The V and J ends lost 2 bases and 3 bases respectively, with 8 bases between them. The CDR3 extends over 13 amino acids. Germline CDR1 ENHRY, CDR2 SYGVKD. The CDR3 here is CAISEGGDYEQYF. The CDR3 DNA reads as TGTGCCATCAGTGAGGGCGGAGACTACGAGCAGTACTTC.

The chain links TRBV7-6 to TRBJ1-4; no reliable D call. From germline, CDR1 is SGHVS and CDR2 FNYEAQ. V gave up 5 bases and J gave up 3 bases, with 4 bases separating them. There are 12 residues in the CDR3. The CDR3, as DNA: TGTGCCAGCAGCCCCTCTAATGAAAAACTGTTTTTT. It is translated as CASSPSNEKLFF.

The genes are TRBV11-2 and TRBJ2-7, with 9 bases matching TRBD1. CDR1 and CDR2 from the germline V gene are SGHAT and FQNNGV. With 5 bases clipped from V and 4 bases from J, the junction kept 9 bases outside the gene matches. This CDR3 spans 15 amino acids. For the CDR3, the DNA is TGTGCCAGCAGCCAGACCTGGACAGGGGCTTACGAGCAGTACTTC. Translation gives CASSQTWTGAYEQYF.

The rearrangement links TRBV27 to TRBJ2-1, with 10 bases fitting TRBD2. The J segment lost 0 bases and the V segment lost 6 bases, leaving 5 bases of the junction unmatched. The CDR3 is 16 amino acids. The V gene's germline CDR1 is MNHEY and CDR2 SMNVEV (reference sequence). CDR3: CASRVAGGLSYNEQFF. The DNA of the CDR3 is TGTGCCAGCAGAGTAGCGGGGGGACTCTCCTACAATGAGCAGTTCTTC.

The chain recombines TRBV10-3 with TRBJ1-1; D perhaps matches TRBD1 (5 bases). The germline V gene has CDR1 ENHRY and CDR2 SYGVKD. V dropped 4 bases and J dropped 6 bases, with 15 bases sitting between them. The CDR3 extends over 14 amino acids. The CDR3 here is CAISVGRVSSEAFF. DNA for the CDR3: TGTGCCATCAGTGTTGGCAGGGTGAGTTCTGAAGCTTTCTTT.

A single count supports this clone. This sequence joins TRBV19 and TRBJ2-7, with TRBD2 matching 9 bases. This CDR3 contains 15 residues. Germline V gene lookup returns CDR1 LNHDA and CDR2 SQIVND (reference sequence). V was pared by 3 bases and J by 2 bases, with 5 bases of the junction left unmatched. DNA of the CDR3: TGTGCCAGTAGTATCTTATTAGCGGGAGCCTACGAGCAGTACTTC. Amino acid sequence: CASSILLAGAYEQYF.

The chain carries TRBV29-1 and TRBJ1-2, with no clear D. The CDR3 has 14 amino acids. CDR1 is SQVTM and CDR2 is ANQGSEA in the germline V gene. Trimming removed 0 bases from V and 1 base from J, with 9 bases in between. The CDR3 sequence is CSVEDRRFNYGYTF. The CDR3 nucleotides are TGCAGCGTTGAAGATCGGAGATTTAACTATGGCTACACCTTC.

The rearrangement links TRBV3-1 (or the pseudogene TRBV3-2) to TRBJ2-1; D is uncertain. Per the germline V gene, CDR1 is LGHDT and CDR2 is YNNKEL (reference sequence). Trimming removed 4 bases from V and 0 bases from J, with 10 bases in between. This CDR3 comprises 15 residues. The CDR3 region is CASSPPYGSYNEQFF. The CDR3 DNA follows: TGTGCCAGCAGCCCACCCTACGGCTCCTACAATGAGCAGTTCTTC.

The V and J genes are TRBV7-2 and TRBJ1-6; TRBD1 might be the D (6 bases). This CDR3 has 15 residues. Germline-derived CDR1 and CDR2 are SGHTA and FQGNSA. The germline V and J ends were trimmed by 2 bases and 5 bases, with 10 bases remaining between them. The CDR3 region has the DNA TGTGCCAGCAGCTTACTGGGGGCTGATAATTCACCCCTCCACTTT. This translates into CASSLLGADNSPLHF.

The genes are TRBV29-1 and TRBJ1-1; no reliable D call. Germline V CDR1 and CDR2: SQVTM, ANQGSEA. Trimming shortened V by 1 base and J by 0 bases, and 9 bases separated the two germline ends. The CDR3 has 14 residues. This CDR3 reads CSVEGPVMNTEAFF. Written as DNA, the CDR3 is TGCAGCGTTGAAGGCCCAGTAATGAACACTGAAGCTTTCTTT.

The chain links TRBV7-2 to TRBJ2-3; 7 bases align to TRBD2. V shed 8 bases, J shed 0 bases, and the junction held 2 bases outside the gene matches. The CDR3 length is 13 residues. Looked up from germline, CDR1 is SGHTA and CDR2 is FQGNSA. CDR3 sequence: CASHGGSTDTQYF. The CDR3 DNA follows: TGTGCCAGCCACGGGGGGAGCACAGATACGCAGTATTTT.

This clone appeared once. The chain has TRBV7-2 and TRBJ1-5; 7 nucleotides agree with TRBD1. The germline gives CDR1 SGHTA, CDR2 FQGNSA. Trimming took 7 bases from V and 1 from J; bases not matched to a gene: 1. The CDR3 has 13 amino acids. This chain's CDR3 is CASKGASNQPQHF. The CDR3 DNA reads as TGTGCCAGCAAGGGGGCGAGCAATCAGCCCCAGCATTTT.

The gene calls are TRBV6-4 and TRBJ2-2; TRBD2 might be the D (6 bases). The CDR3 consists of 14 residues. CDR1 is MRHNA, CDR2 SNTAGT, per germline. Trimming shortened V by 4 bases and J by 1 base, and 7 bases separated the two germline ends. CDR3 sequence reads: CASSVRGNTGELFF. The CDR3 nucleotides read TGTGCCAGCAGTGTGCGGGGGAACACCGGGGAGCTGTTTTTT.

In its sample, this clone was seen a few times. This rearrangement joins TRBV19 to TRBJ2-7; 8 bases are shared with TRBD2. The trim removed 6 bases at V and 0 bases at J, leaving 4 bases unmatched. The CDR3 totals 14 residues. Germline-derived CDR1 and CDR2 are LNHDA and SQIVND (reference sequence). CDR3 in amino acids: CASSPGGGSYEQYF. The CDR3 DNA reads TGTGCCAGTAGCCCCGGGGGGGGCTCCTACGAGCAGTACTTC. Based on the CDR3 plus reference TRBV19 and TRBJ2-7, the full variable domain is DGGITQSPKYLFRKEGQNVTLSCEQNLNHDAMYWYRQDPGQGLRLIYYSQIVNDFQKGDIAEGYSVSREKKESFPLTVTSAQKNPTAFYLCASSPGGGSYEQYFGPGTRLTVT.

The chain has TRBV5-6 and TRBJ1-1; no definite D call. From germline, CDR1 is SGHDT and CDR2 YYEEEE. This CDR3 is 13 amino acids long. V was pared by 3 bases and J by 10 bases, with 16 bases between. CDR3: CASSYASGLSAFF. As DNA, the CDR3 is TGTGCCAGCAGCTACGCCTCGGGTTTGTCAGCTTTCTTT. Supplemented by reference TRBV5-6 and TRBJ1-1, the full variable domain reads DAGVTQSPTHLIKTRGQQVTLRCSPKSGHDTVSWYQQALGQGPQFIFQYYEEEERQRGNFPDRFSGHQFPNYSSELNVNALLLGDSALYLCASSYASGLSAFFGQGTRLTVV.